The rows below give T cell receptor beta chains drawn from one sample of a study of STAT5B mutations in CD4+ large granular lymphocyte leukemia. TCRdb keeps only in-frame clones here, not all; method: immunoSEQ multiplex PCR. The sample lists tens of thousands of clones, over 70% seen once, with more than 1% in the top ten. The specimen sequenced was CD4+ T cells from blood buffy coats. These receptor sequences come from a human donor in good health. Each CDR3 is given with its conserved first and last residue.

>TRBV5-4|TRBJ2-2|14
CASSLVGMAGELFF
>TRBV2|TRBJ2-5|15
CASSEPSGGAETQYF
>TRBV2|TRBJ2-2|11
CASKMAGELFF
>TRBV7-2|TRBJ1-3|15
CASSLVGSSGNTIYF
>TRBV10-3|TRBJ1-1|13
CAASTVMNTEAFF
>TRBV28|TRBJ1-1|17
CASSFRFQGQGAAEAFF
>TRBV28|TRBJ1-5|14
CASSLGQKYQPQHF
>TRBV5-1|TRBJ2-3|16
CASSSQAGGRTDTQYF
>TRBV6-6|TRBJ1-2|14
CATLPGQGAIGYTF
>TRBV27|TRBJ2-1|16
CASSGSWGSSYNEQFF
>TRBV5-1|TRBJ2-3|13
CASSLPSTDTQYF
>TRBV5-5|TRBJ1-5|15
CASSLDPGGNQPQHF
>TRBV6-1|TRBJ2-1|16
CASSERTSPGYNEQFF
>TRBV7-2|TRBJ2-1|15
CASSRGLAVYNEQFF
>TRBV6-1|TRBJ1-3|15
CASSPSLSSGNTIYF
>TRBV5-1|TRBJ1-2|12
CASSLDSEGYTF
>TRBV28|TRBJ2-7|15
CASRRLRALSYEQYF
>TRBV9|TRBJ1-5|15
CASSVGADSNQPQHF
>TRBV11-2|TRBJ2-7|14
CASSRQGQPYEQYF
>TRBV27|TRBJ2-7|14
CASSLYGNDYEQYF
>TRBV19|TRBJ1-2|13
CASTAGRGYGYTF
>TRBV7-2|TRBJ2-3|16
CASSLGLGLPKDTQYF
>TRBV27|TRBJ1-1|14
CASSAIAGNTEAFF
>TRBV7-9|TRBJ2-5|13
CASSLDGRETQYF
>TRBV9|TRBJ2-5|14
CASSVVGTQETQYF
>TRBV18|TRBJ1-1|13
CASSPQGNTEAFF
>TRBV28|TRBJ1-3|13
CAGHSHSGNTIYF
>TRBV14|TRBJ1-1|15
CASSRPGTYNTEAFF
>TRBV25-1|TRBJ2-3|17
CASSEYKGLAGTDTQYF
>TRBV21-1|TRBJ2-5|15
CASSKYYRAQETQYF
>TRBV19|TRBJ1-4|16
CASSIDRGSSNEKLFF
>TRBV19|TRBJ1-1|14
CASSISPLDTEAFF
>TRBV11-1|TRBJ2-7|14
CASSARDRDYEQYF
>TRBV6-6|TRBJ2-1|14
CASSYSGGDSEQFF
>TRBV29-1|TRBJ1-1|12
CSVDEGSTEAFF
>TRBV12-5|TRBJ2-3|11
CASGKIDTQYF
>TRBV28|TRBJ1-1|12
CASSLRTTEAFF
>TRBV27|TRBJ2-7|14
CASRRRLREGHEYF
>TRBV5-6|TRBJ2-1|15
CASSFYRDEYNEQFF
>TRBV7-2|TRBJ2-5|13
CASSLAGMETQYF
>TRBV27|TRBJ1-6|13
CASSTQGGTPLHF
>TRBV28|TRBJ2-2|14
CASSRQGDTGELFF
>TRBV5-5|TRBJ1-6|15
CASSLGNTINSPLHF
>TRBV19|TRBJ2-1|14
CASSIQRGLDEQFF
>TRBV19|TRBJ1-2|15
CASSIGWTGSRGYTF
>TRBV6-1|TRBJ1-5|13
CASSLDSRQPQHF
>TRBV19|TRBJ1-2|15
CASSIPNLGDYGYTF
>TRBV11-2|TRBJ2-7|15
CASSFASGATYEQYF
>TRBV30|TRBJ1-3|14
CAWSPGGAGNTIYF
>TRBV2|TRBJ2-2|17
CASSAGLAGGPGGELFF
>TRBV18|TRBJ2-1|15
CASSPPNGGDSEQFF
>TRBV11-3|TRBJ2-2|14
CASSARTGPGELFF
>TRBV30|TRBJ2-7|14
CAWRAKAGFGEQYF
>TRBV9|TRBJ2-5|15
CASSGFQGPQETQYF
>TRBV19|TRBJ1-1|12
CASSGVTGEAFF
>TRBV19|TRBJ1-4|15
CASSIAGQPNEKLFF
>TRBV7-2|TRBJ1-1|14
CASSAQGSNTEAFF
>TRBV19|TRBJ2-2|15
CASSIIPTGTGELFF
>TRBV18|TRBJ1-1|14
CASSPIYRGREAFF
>TRBV6-5|TRBJ2-5|13
CASKPGTGETQYF